This TCR beta chain was sequenced in a study of identical twins. General study results and limits: For cord blood, abundant beta clonotypes had fewer insertions, unlike memory repertoires, which showed none. Out-of-frame alpha sequences common to twins exhibited an excess of low generation probability.

TCRdb processed the 5' RACE reads anew with MiXCR; each CDR3 protein has one entry. In the table there are 350,000 to 500,000 distinct CDR3 sequences, less than 20% of which are singletons. The CDR3 runs to 14 residues. The V gene end was trimmed by 0 bases and the J gene end by 5 bases; junction bases not matched to a gene: 3. In germline, CDR1 is SGHAT, CDR2 FQNNGV. On this clonotype itself: The antigen remains undetermined. A read error is possible here, since a much larger clone lies one base away. No conserved phenylalanine or tryptophan ends this CDR3, so it is likely a read error.

The V gene is TRBV11-2, the J gene TRBJ1-1; 7 bases map to TRBD1. The specimen sequenced was naive T cells sorted from blood. The TCR originated in a middle-aged man in good health. CDR3 nucleotides: TGTGCCAGCAGCTTAGAAGGGGGCTGGACTGAAGCTTTCTCT. It codes for CASSLEGGWTEAFS.